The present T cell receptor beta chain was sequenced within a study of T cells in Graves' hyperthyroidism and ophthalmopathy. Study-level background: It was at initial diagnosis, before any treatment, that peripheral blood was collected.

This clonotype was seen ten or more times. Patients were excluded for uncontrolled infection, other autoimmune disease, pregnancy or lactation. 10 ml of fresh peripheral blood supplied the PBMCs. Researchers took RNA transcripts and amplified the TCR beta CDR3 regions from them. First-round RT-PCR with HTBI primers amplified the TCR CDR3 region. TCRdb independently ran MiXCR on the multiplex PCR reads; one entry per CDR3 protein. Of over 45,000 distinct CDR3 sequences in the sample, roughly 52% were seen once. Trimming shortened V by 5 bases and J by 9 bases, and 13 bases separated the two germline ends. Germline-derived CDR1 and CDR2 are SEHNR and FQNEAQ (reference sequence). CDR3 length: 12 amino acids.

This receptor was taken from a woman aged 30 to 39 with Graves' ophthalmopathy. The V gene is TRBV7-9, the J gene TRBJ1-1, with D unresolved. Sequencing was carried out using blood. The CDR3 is CASSLELGKAFF. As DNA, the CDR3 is TGTGCCAGCAGCCTGGAGTTAGGGAAAGCTTTCTTT.